This T cell receptor beta chain is drawn from a study of CXCR3-negative and CXCR3-positive naive CD8 T cells. The CDR3 sequence is 15 residues long. Germline V gene lookup returns CDR1 SGHKS and CDR2 YYEKEE (reference sequence). Of note for this clonotype: Its matching antigen is unknown.

TRB cDNA libraries were made by UMI-labeled 5' RACE. TCRdb reprocessed the 5' RACE reads, keeping one entry per CDR3 protein, no DNA. Its clone listing holds 120,000 or so distinct CDR3 sequences. Overall study findings and caveats: When CXCR3-positive naive cells were set against CXCR3-negative naive cells, the former had more hydrophobic TRB CDR3s. Partially decreased CXCR3 expression was recorded after cryopreservation, and fresh PBMCs were used in most assays.

Each CD8+ T cell subset was sorted in triplicate, about 270,000 cells each. Naive CD8+ T cells were CD45RO-CCR7+CD27+CD95-. Sequenced material: naive CXCR3+ CD8+ T cells from blood. Stated subset: CD45RO-CCR7+CD27+CD95- naive CD8+ T cells expressing CXCR3 (TNR3+). The V and J genes are TRBV5-5 and TRBJ2-7; TCRdb's D call, TRBD1, is unchecked because there is no DNA. The sequence was collected from a human donor in good health. Some clones in this sample may be carry-over from other donors' samples. CDR3: CASSVGQGVSYEQYF.